A selection of T cell receptor beta chains follows, all from one sample in a study of CD8 T cells in Susac syndrome. TCRdb reanalysed the immunoSEQ multiplex PCR reads using MiXCR and keeps one entry per CDR3 protein. Among fewer than 350,000 distinct CDR3 sequences listed, approximately 85% were seen once. What was sequenced was CD8+ T cells from PBMCs. These receptors were obtained from a human donor with multiple sclerosis. The CDR3 runs from the conserved cysteine through the conserved F or W. A D gene is named only where the DNA matches it firmly. Rows give clone size only sometimes, using once, few, many, or a class for an expanded clone.

NA TRBJ2-6 TRBV7-2 14 few CASTDPAGANVLTF TGTGCCAGCACCGACCCGGCGGGGGCCAACGTCCTGACTTTC
TRBD1 TRBJ2-7 TRBV6-5 13 NA CATALGQGNEQYF TGTGCCACAGCCTTGGGACAGGGGAACGAGCAGTACTTC
TRBD2 TRBJ2-7 TRBV27 17 NA CASSRGLSSGSSYEQYF TGTGCCAGCAGTCGAGGACTGTCGAGCGGGAGCTCCTACGAGCAGTACTTC
NA TRBJ1-4 TRBV20-1 14 NA CSAPLLGQMTKLFF TGCAGTGCTCCCCTCCTAGGGCAGATGACAAAACTGTTTTTT
TRBD1 TRBJ1-3 TRBV19 15 once CASSQGGYSGNTIYF TGTGCCAGTAGCCAAGGGGGCTACTCTGGAAACACCATATATTTT
NA TRBJ2-7 TRBV6-5 14 once CASSHVETFYEQYF TGTGCCAGCAGCCACGTGGAGACGTTCTACGAGCAGTACTTC
TRBD2 TRBJ2-3 TRBV25-1 18 NA CASSDGTSAITLTDTQYF TGTGCCAGCAGTGATGGGACTAGCGCAATCACACTCACAGATACGCAGTATTTT
NA TRBJ2-1 TRBV28 12 NA CASSLTYNEQFF TGTGCCAGCAGTTTAACCTACAATGAGCAGTTCTTC
NA TRBJ2-1 TRBV20-1 19 NA CSARDLPSPASSSYNEQFF TGCAGTGCTAGAGATCTGCCCTCGCCAGCCTCGAGCTCCTACAATGAGCAGTTCTTC
TRBD1 TRBJ2-1 TRBV30 13 NA CAWRGTAYNEQFF TGTGCCTGGAGGGGGACAGCGTACAATGAGCAGTTCTTC
TRBD1 TRBJ2-2 TRBV9 16 NA CASSPRGTEAAGELFF TGTGCCAGCAGCCCTCGAGGGACAGAGGCCGCCGGGGAGCTGTTTTTT
NA TRBJ1-1 TRBV20-1 15 NA CSASPPGVVATEAFF TGCAGTGCTAGCCCGCCAGGGGTTGTGGCCACTGAAGCTTTCTTT
NA TRBJ2-1 TRBV2 14 few CASSEGGAYNEQFF TGTGCCAGCAGTGAAGGGGGGGCCTACAATGAGCAGTTCTTC
NA TRBJ2-7 TRBV4-1 17 once CASSPSKYGMDTYEQYF TGCGCCAGCAGCCCGTCAAAGTACGGGATGGACACCTACGAGCAGTACTTC
TRBD2 TRBJ2-1 TRBV6-1 15 NA CASSEFGGTANEQFF TGTGCCAGCAGTGAATTCGGGGGGACGGCCAATGAGCAGTTCTTC
NA TRBJ2-3 TRBV27 11 NA CASSSADTQYF TGTGCCAGCAGTTCTGCAGATACGCAGTATTTT
NA TRBJ2-1 TRBV9 15 NA CASSVEASDNNEQFF TGTGCCAGCAGCGTAGAAGCTAGCGACAACAATGAGCAGTTCTTC
TRBD2 TRBJ2-1 TRBV23-1 19 NA CASSHVPIGLADFYNEQFF TGCGCCAGCAGTCACGTACCCATAGGGCTAGCGGACTTTTACAATGAGCAGTTCTTC
NA TRBJ2-3 TRBV7-8 15 NA CASSLGLGGTDTQYF TGTGCCAGCAGCTTAGGGCTAGGTGGGACAGATACGCAGTATTTT
TRBD2 TRBJ2-5 TRBV6-5 17 once CASSYSWGGEAQETQYF TGTGCCAGCAGTTACTCTTGGGGAGGGGAGGCCCAAGAGACCCAGTACTTC
NA TRBJ2-3 TRBV7-9 16 NA CASSFWGAKSTDTQYF TGTGCCAGCAGCTTCTGGGGGGCAAAGAGCACAGATACGCAGTATTTT
NA TRBJ2-7 TRBV20-1 15 NA CSARDRYRVFYEQYF TGCAGTGCTAGAGATCGTTACAGGGTATTTTACGAGCAGTACTTC
NA TRBJ1-3 TRBV28 13 once CASIWRAGNTIYF TGTGCCAGCATCTGGAGAGCTGGAAACACCATATATTTT
NA TRBJ1-6 TRBV28 15 once CASSLTGTGRSPLHF TGTGCCAGCAGTTTGACGGGAACGGGGCGTTCACCCCTCCACTTT
NA TRBJ2-7 TRBV11-2 13 NA CASSLVSTGEQYF TGTGCCAGCAGCTTAGTGAGTACCGGCGAGCAGTACTTC
NA TRBJ2-7 TRBV13 14 NA CASSLGSASYEQYF TGTGCCAGCAGCTTAGGGTCTGCCTCCTACGAGCAGTACTTC
NA TRBJ2-1 TRBV30 11 NA CAWHDSNEQFF TGTGCCTGGCATGACTCCAATGAGCAGTTCTTC
NA TRBJ2-7 TRBV29-1 16 NA CSVLLGANLNSYEQYF TGCAGCGTGCTCCTGGGAGCAAACCTTAACTCCTACGAGCAGTACTTC
TRBD1 TRBJ1-1 TRBV11-2 16 NA CASSPRQGETGTEAFF TGTGCCAGCAGCCCCCGGCAGGGGGAAACTGGCACTGAAGCTTTCTTT
NA TRBJ2-1 TRBV1 16 NA CTSSQDPGNSYNEQFF TGCACCAGCAGCCAAGATCCGGGAAACTCCTACAATGAGCAGTTCTTC
TRBD1 TRBJ2-1 TRBV19 15 NA CASSIGDRGWDEQFF TGTGCCAGTAGTATAGGGGACAGGGGGTGGGATGAGCAGTTCTTC
NA TRBJ2-7 TRBV30 16 NA CAWSAGDLGFPYEQYF TGTGCCTGGAGCGCAGGCGATCTAGGGTTCCCCTACGAGCAGTACTTC
TRBD1 TRBJ1-2 TRBV7-2 19 few CASRSLLGQGELMILGYTF TGTGCCAGCAGGTCCCTGTTAGGGCAGGGGGAGCTTATGATTCTCGGCTACACCTTC
TRBD2 TRBJ2-1 TRBV7-9 16 NA CASSLGAGAPGIEQFF TGTGCCAGCAGCTTGGGAGCGGGAGCCCCAGGCATTGAGCAGTTCTTC
NA TRBJ1-4 TRBV7-2 13 few CASSLGTDEKLFF TGTGCCAGCAGCTTAGGGACGGATGAAAAACTGTTTTTT
NA TRBJ2-1 TRBV6-1 11 NA CASGYYNEQFF TGTGCCAGCGGTTATTACAATGAGCAGTTCTTC
TRBD2 TRBJ2-3 TRBV28 16 NA CASSLGLAGVTDTQYF TGTGCCAGCAGTTTGGGACTGGCGGGAGTGACAGATACGCAGTATTTT
TRBD1 TRBJ2-7 TRBV13 15 once CASSIQGAVTYEQYF TGTGCCAGCAGCATACAGGGGGCGGTAACCTACGAGCAGTACTTC
TRBD1 TRBJ2-7 TRBV9 15 once CASSDHKDRSYEQYF TGTGCCAGCAGCGACCATAAGGACAGGTCCTACGAGCAGTACTTC
TRBD1 TRBJ1-5 TRBV5-5 15 once CASSPRDSLSQPQHF TGTGCCAGCAGCCCCCGGGACAGCCTATCTCAGCCCCAGCATTTT
NA TRBJ1-5 TRBV5-6 15 once CASSLEGDSNQPQHF TGTGCCAGCAGCTTGGAGGGGGACAGCAATCAGCCCCAGCATTTT
NA TRBJ2-1 TRBV28 15 NA CASRPGYSFYNEQFF TGTGCCAGCAGGCCGGGTTATTCCTTCTACAATGAGCAGTTCTTC
NA TRBJ2-7 TRBV20-1 13 NA CSADRDGSYEQYF TGCAGTGCTGACCGGGACGGTAGCTACGAGCAGTACTTC
NA TRBJ2-1 TRBV10-3 14 NA CAISVPGSLNEQFF TGTGCCATCAGTGTTCCGGGGTCCCTTAATGAGCAGTTCTTC
TRBD2 TRBJ2-3 TRBV20-1 16 NA CSASLEGGRGADTQYF TGCAGTGCTAGCCTCGAGGGCGGGAGAGGCGCAGATACGCAGTATTTT
NA TRBJ1-2 TRBV6-1 15 few CASSGRTGYHYGYTF TGTGCCAGCAGTGGCCGAACAGGGTACCACTATGGCTACACCTTC
NA TRBJ2-3 TRBV14 17 NA CASSQTLPGDGTDTQYF TGTGCCAGCAGCCAAACGTTGCCCGGGGACGGCACAGATACGCAGTATTTT
NA TRBJ1-1 TRBV5-6 15 NA CASSLFGDYNTEAFF TGTGCCAGCAGCTTGTTCGGGGATTATAACACTGAAGCTTTCTTT
TRBD2 TRBJ2-3 TRBV7-2 15 NA CASSSGLAATDTQYF TGTGCCAGCAGTTCTGGACTAGCGGCGACAGATACGCAGTATTTT
NA TRBJ1-2 TRBV3-1 15 NA CASSQVLQERYGYTF TGTGCCAGCAGCCAAGTTTTGCAGGAACGCTATGGCTACACCTTC
NA TRBJ2-1 TRBV5-4 16 NA CASSLGGIWSYNEQFF TGTGCCAGCAGCTTGGGTGGAATTTGGAGCTACAATGAGCAGTTCTTC
TRBD1 TRBJ1-1 TRBV9 16 NA CASSVEGRGLNTEAFF TGTGCCAGCAGCGTAGAAGGCAGGGGGTTGAACACTGAAGCTTTCTTT